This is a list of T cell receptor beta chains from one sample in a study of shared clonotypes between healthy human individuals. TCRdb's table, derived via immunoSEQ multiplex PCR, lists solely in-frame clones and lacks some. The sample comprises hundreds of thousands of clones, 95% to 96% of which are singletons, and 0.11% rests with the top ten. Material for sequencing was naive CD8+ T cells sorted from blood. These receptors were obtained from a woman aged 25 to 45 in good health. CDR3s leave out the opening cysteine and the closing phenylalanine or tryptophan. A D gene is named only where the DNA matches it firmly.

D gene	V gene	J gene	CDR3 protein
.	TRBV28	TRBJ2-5	ASSLPWHQPQETQY
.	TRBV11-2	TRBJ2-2	ASSLVLKNTGELF
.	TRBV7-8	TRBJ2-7	ASSPRSSYEQY
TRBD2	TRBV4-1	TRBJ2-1	ASTPGLAGVISYNEQF
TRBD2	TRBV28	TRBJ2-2	ASSFFRGGEELF
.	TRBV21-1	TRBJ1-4	ASSKARGIATNEKLF
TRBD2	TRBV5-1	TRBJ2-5	ASSLSLAGDSETQY
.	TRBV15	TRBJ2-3	ATSRPNLAWGTDTQY
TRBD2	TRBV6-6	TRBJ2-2	ASSYWLADNTGELF
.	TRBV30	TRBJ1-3	AWSGSWNTIY
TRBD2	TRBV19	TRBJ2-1	ASSRRTSGRDEQF
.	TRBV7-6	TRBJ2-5	ASSFLSSGGETQY
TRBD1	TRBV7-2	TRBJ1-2	ASSLGDRDGYT
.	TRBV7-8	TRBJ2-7	ASSLDYGAYEQY
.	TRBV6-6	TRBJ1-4	ATLGQEKLF
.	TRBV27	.	ASSFGQGSYEQY
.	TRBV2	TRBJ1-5	ASSEQIYSNQPQH
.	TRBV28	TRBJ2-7	ASGQENSYEQY
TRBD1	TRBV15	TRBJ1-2	ATSTNPGTVNYGYT
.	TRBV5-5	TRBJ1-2	ASSPDSSYDGYT
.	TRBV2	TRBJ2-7	ASRSYEQY
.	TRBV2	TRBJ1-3	ASSDGLPRGNTIY
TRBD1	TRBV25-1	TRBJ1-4	ASSVISGTGGEKLF
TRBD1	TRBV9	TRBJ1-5	ASSGHLRGLLGNQPQH
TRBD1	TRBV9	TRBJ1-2	ASSGNRGPLTYGYT
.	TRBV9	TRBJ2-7	ASSVGGEQY